This TCR beta chain was retrieved from a study of technical replicates of blood from several donors. The V and J ends lost 4 bases and 2 bases respectively, with 9 bases between them. Germline V gene sequence: CDR1 SNHLY, CDR2 FYNNEI. This CDR3 spans 13 amino acids. Data came from immunoSEQ multiplex PCR; TCRdb stores just in-frame clones and leaves some out. Counted here are about 81,000 clones, approximately 96% occurring once; the ten biggest clones make up around 0.2%. Input material: T cells isolated from PBMCs. The chain employs TRBV2 and TRBJ2-7, with no clear D. The TCR originated in a human donor in good health. DNA of the CDR3: TGTGCCAGCAGTGTCGGCGGAGCCTACGAGCAGTACTTC. The encoded protein is CASSVGGAYEQYF.